This T cell receptor (beta chain) was identified during a study of cytomegalovirus exposure and HLA in healthy donors. Findings and limits, study-wide: A link between a missense DCLRE1C variant and TCR beta V- and J-gene trimming emerged from a later analysis. Previously analyzed data showed that most TCR beta V segments were productive at a frequency of about 87% or about 30%.

Vbeta (60) and Jbeta (13) primers were used in the PCR. Assay: immunoSEQ multiplex PCR; the TCRdb copy retains only in-frame clones and omits some. There are 200,000 to 250,000 clones in the sample; about 80% occur only once, and 0.63% lies in the top ten. For this clone: Its antigen is unknown.

The CDR3 totals 14 residues. Germline V lookup: CDR1 MNHEY, CDR2 SVGAGI. V lost 2 bases, J lost 8 bases, and 8 bases stayed unmatched. Sequencing was performed on PBMCs. This TCR derives from a man aged 18 to 30 in good health and CMV-seronegative. This chain links TRBV6-5 with TRBJ1-2; TRBD1 agrees at 7 bases. The CDR3 bases are TGTGCCAGCAGTTACCGGACAGGAGCGTCCGGCTACACCTTC. Protein: CASSYRTGASGYTF.